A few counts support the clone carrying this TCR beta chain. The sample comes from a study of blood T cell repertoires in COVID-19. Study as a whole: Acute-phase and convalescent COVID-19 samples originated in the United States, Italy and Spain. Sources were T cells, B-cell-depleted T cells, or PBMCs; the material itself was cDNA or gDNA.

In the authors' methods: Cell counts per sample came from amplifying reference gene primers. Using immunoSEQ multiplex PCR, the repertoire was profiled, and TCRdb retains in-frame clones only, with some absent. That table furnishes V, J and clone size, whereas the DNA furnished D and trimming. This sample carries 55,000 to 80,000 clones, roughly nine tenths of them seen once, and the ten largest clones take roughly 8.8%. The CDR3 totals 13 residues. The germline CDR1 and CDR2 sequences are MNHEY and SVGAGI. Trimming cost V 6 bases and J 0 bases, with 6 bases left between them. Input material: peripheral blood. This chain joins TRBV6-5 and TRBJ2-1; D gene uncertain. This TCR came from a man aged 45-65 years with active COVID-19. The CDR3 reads CASSFSSYNEQFF. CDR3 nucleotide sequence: TGTGCCAGCAGCTTCAGCTCCTACAATGAGCAGTTCTTC.